This paragraph reports one TCR beta chain. Its target is not known. The sample is drawn from a study of cytomegalovirus exposure and HLA in healthy donors. Regarding the study as a whole: In vitro testing confirmed a few CMV-associated chains as specific for CMV antigens. According to a later analysis, most TCR beta chains associated with CMV appeared HLA-restricted. Later analysis indicated greater clonal expansion among HLA-associated TCR beta chains than among equally common other chains.

CDR1 and CDR2 (germline): SGHRS, YFSETQ. The V end was cut by 4 bases, the J end by 3 bases, with 16 bases between. The CDR3 is made up of 15 amino acids. The PCR used 60 Vbeta and 13 Jbeta primers. Repertoires were generated with immunoSEQ multiplex PCR, while TCRdb's copy carries only in-frame clones and drops some. The sample records approximately 150,000 clones, 68% being singletons. The material sequenced was PBMCs. The sequence was obtained from a man in his fifties or sixties in good health and CMV-seronegative. V usage is TRBV5-1 and J usage is TRBJ1-1; a possible D gene is TRBD1 (5 bases). CDR3 nucleotides: TGCGCCAGCAGCGCGCTCCCAGGGTTTTACACTGAAGCTTTCTTT. Amino acids: CASSALPGFYTEAFF.